The clone carrying this T cell receptor (beta chain) was seen once. The data originate from a study of T cells after posttransplantation cyclophosphamide. Germline-derived CDR1 and CDR2 are MNHEY and SVGAGI. The J segment lost 0 bases and the V segment lost 7 bases, leaving 5 bases of the junction unmatched. This CDR3 is built from 14 residues. Cyclophosphamide on days +3 and +4 followed busulfan-fludarabine conditioning and a marrow graft. Profiled with immunoSEQ multiplex PCR; TCRdb holds only in-frame clones, not every one. Of some 3,000 clones in the sample, roughly 70% are singletons; the top ten hold 35%.

Sequencing was performed on PBMCs, taken after allogeneic stem cell transplant with posttransplant cyclophosphamide. The chain carries TRBV6-5 and TRBJ1-1; TRBD1 matches 7 bases. The receptor's source is a female patient in her 50s who received an allogeneic stem cell transplant from a related donor, was CMV-positive, and had no GVHD. The graft donor may have given rise to some T cells. In DNA, the CDR3 is TGTGCCAGCAACCCAGGGGGTCTGAACACTGAAGCTTTCTTT. Its protein product is CASNPGGLNTEAFF.